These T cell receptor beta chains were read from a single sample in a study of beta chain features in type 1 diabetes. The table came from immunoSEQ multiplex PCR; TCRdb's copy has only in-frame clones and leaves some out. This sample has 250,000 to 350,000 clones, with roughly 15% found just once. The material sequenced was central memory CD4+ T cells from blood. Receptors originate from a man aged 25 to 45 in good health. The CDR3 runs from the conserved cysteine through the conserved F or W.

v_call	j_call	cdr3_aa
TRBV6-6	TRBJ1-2	CASRDYLHRDGYTF
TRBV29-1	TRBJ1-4	CSVGAGGELFF
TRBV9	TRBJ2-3	CASSERLAGTTDTQYF
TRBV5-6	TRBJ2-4	CASSLGLGLKLDVQYF
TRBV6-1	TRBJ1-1	CASGDRGNTEAFF
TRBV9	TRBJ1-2	CASSVAAQGYGYTF
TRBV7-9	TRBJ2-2	CASSLGTVNTGELFF
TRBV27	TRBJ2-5	CASSLGSGGSGETQYF
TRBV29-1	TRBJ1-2	CSVPGGSSNYGYTF
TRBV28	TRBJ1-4	CASSPKTGKLFF
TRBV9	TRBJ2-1	CASSVVRENEQFF
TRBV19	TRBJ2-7	CASSSRLKEQYF
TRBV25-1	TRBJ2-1	CASGWTSPNEQFF
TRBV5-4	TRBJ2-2	CASSFGGTNTGELFF
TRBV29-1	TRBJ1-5	CSAQVASNQPQHF
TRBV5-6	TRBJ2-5	CASSFDPHGSETQYF
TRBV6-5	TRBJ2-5	CASSAQGAETQYF
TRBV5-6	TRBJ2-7	CASSSIVSWGSYEQYF
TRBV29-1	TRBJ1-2	CSVGGTVYGYTF
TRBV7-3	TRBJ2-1	CASSLTAGVSYNEQFF
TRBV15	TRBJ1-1	CATSSWTGNTEAFF
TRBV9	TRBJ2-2	CASSVALSTGELFF
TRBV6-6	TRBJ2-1	CASLGSERGWNNEQFF
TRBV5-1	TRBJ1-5	CASSLDGYSNQPQHF
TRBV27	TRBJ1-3	CASSPNSGNTIYF
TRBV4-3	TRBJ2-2	CASRLQGHTGELFF
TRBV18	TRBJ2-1	CASSPAETGEFF
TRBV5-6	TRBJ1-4	CASSTTTNEKLFF
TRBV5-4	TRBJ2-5	CASSYGPGRLGETQYF
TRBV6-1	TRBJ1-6	CASSDRDGGNSPLHF
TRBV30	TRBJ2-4	CAWLNPRENIQYF
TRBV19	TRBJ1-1	CASSVGGVYRGIERTEAFF
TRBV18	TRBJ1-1	CASSLQDGNTEAFF
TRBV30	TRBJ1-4	CAEGRGLTNEKLFF
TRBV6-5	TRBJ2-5	CASRPGTSGETQYF
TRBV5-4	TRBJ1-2	CASSLVTGLYYGYTF
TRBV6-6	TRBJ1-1	CASSYGQVMNTEAFF
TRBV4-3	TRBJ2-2	CASSPSISGGWPPNTGELFF
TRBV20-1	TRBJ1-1	CSATSYTEAFF
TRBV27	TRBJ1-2	CASSLSRTGGYTF
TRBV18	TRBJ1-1	CASSQTQNTEAFF
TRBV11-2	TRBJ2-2	CASSLGGGRYPGELFF
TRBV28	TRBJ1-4	CASSFGGINEKLFF
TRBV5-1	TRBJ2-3	CASSLGRAPDTQYF
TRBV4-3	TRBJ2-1	CASSQEQALRGGNEQFF